This note documents a single TCR beta chain sequence. TCRdb's table, derived via immunoSEQ multiplex PCR, lists solely in-frame clones and lacks some. The profile shows about 1.5 million clones, 95% to 99% of them singletons. This sample stems from a study of shared clonotypes between healthy human individuals. For the study at large: The plates for each donor numbered three CD4 naive, three CD4 memory, two CD8 naive and one CD8 memory.

This TCR was recovered from a man aged 25-45 years in good health. The material sequenced was naive CD4+ T cells sorted from blood. Subset of the sample: CD45RA+ positively selected.

The CDR3 is CASSALVSSYEQYF. The CDR3 DNA reads TGTGCCAGCAGTGCGTTGGTGAGTTCCTACGAGCAGTACTTC. The rearrangement uses TRBV6-1 and TRBJ2-7; D is unresolved. Germline loops: CDR1 MNHNS, CDR2 SASEGT. The V end lost 4 bases, the J end lost 1 base, and 11 bases lay between the germline ends. The CDR3 is 14 residues long.